Below, 25 T cell receptor beta chains from the same sample are listed, as sequenced in a study of identifying expanded T cells in peripheral blood. The data were produced by immunoSEQ multiplex PCR, yet TCRdb's version contains in-frame clones alone and is incomplete. Among about 78,000 clones listed, roughly four fifths were seen once. The sequenced sample consisted of blood. The source is a person aged 18 to 75 in good health.

This clone has just a few counts. This chain joins TRBV2 and TRBJ2-7; either TRBD1 or TRBD2 may supply D (5 bases each). The germline CDR1 and CDR2 sequences are SNHLY and FYNNEI. V was clipped by 5 bases and J by 0 bases, with 11 bases between them. The CDR3 contains 14 residues. In DNA, the CDR3 is TGTGCCAGCAGTAAGAGGGACGGCTCCTACGAGCAGTACTTC. Protein: CASSKRDGSYEQYF.

The V call is TRBV18, the J call TRBJ1-2; D unclear. The CDR3 spans 15 residues. Deletions cut 0 bases from V and 4 bases from J, with 12 bases between. Germline-derived CDR1 and CDR2 are KGHSH and LQKENI. Here the CDR3 reads CASSPPPGTPYGYTF. The CDR3 DNA follows: TGTGCCAGCTCACCACCCCCCGGAACCCCCTATGGCTACACCTTC. Complete variable domain (other parts from reference TRBV18 and TRBJ1-2): NAGVMQNPRHLVRRRGQEARLRCSPMKGHSHVYWYRQLPEEGLKFMVYLQKENIIDESGMPKERFSAEFPKEGPSILRIQQVVRGDSAAYFCASSPPPGTPYGYTFGSGTRLTVV.

The genes are TRBV6-5 and TRBJ2-7, with a tentative D call TRBD1 (5 bases). The CDR3 loop spans 16 amino acids. The ends were cut back, 6 bases at V and 1 base at J, with 19 bases in the middle. Germline values: CDR1 MNHEY, CDR2 SVGAGI. CDR3 protein: CASRYKDQGQSYEQYF. DNA of the CDR3: TGTGCCAGCAGGTACAAGGACCAGGGCCAGTCCTACGAGCAGTACTTC.

The chain couples TRBV28 to TRBJ1-5; D gene unclear. The length of the CDR3 is 17 residues. Per the germline V gene, CDR1 is MDHEN and CDR2 is SYDVKM. V was shortened by 5 bases and J by 1 base, with 18 bases between the two germline ends. CDR3: CASSPPGVGDSNQPQHF. The CDR3 DNA sequence: TGTGCCAGCAGTCCCCCCGGGGTAGGAGACAGCAATCAGCCCCAGCATTTT. Full variable domain (rest looked up from reference TRBV28 and TRBJ1-5): DVKVTQSSRYLVKRTGEKVFLECVQDMDHENMFWYRQDPGLGLRLIYFSYDVKMKEKGDIPEGYSVSREKKERFSLILESASTNQTSMYLCASSPPGVGDSNQPQHFGDGTRLSIL.

The rearrangement uses TRBV21-1 and TRBJ1-6. TRBV21-1 has pseudogene status. CDR3 length: 19 amino acids. CDR3 region: CASSKRWIGWRDYNSPLHF. The CDR3 DNA is TGTGCCAGCAGCAAACGGTGGATCGGCTGGAGGGACTATAATTCACCCCTCCACTTT.

The chain employs TRBV29-1 and TRBJ2-1, with a possible D match to TRBD2 (6 bases). This CDR3 has 15 amino acids. CDR1 SQVTM and CDR2 ANQGSEA come from the germline V gene. V dropped 1 base and J dropped 5 bases, with 15 bases sitting between them. The DNA for the CDR3 is TGCAGCGTTGAAGGGACTACTCAATTCCACAATGAGCAGTTCTTC. Translation gives CSVEGTTQFHNEQFF.

Concerning this clone: One end of the junction does not line up with germline, which may come from a read error. The chain couples TRBV7-2 to TRBJ2-1; TRBD2 agrees at 12 bases. This CDR3 has 15 amino acids. CDR1 and CDR2 from the germline V gene are SGHTA and FQGNSA. The CDR3 bases are TGTGCTAGCAGCTCCTTTGGACTAGCGGGGTGGAAGCAGTTCTTC. Translated: CASSSFGLAGWKQFF. The full variable domain, rest sourced from reference TRBV7-2 and TRBJ2-1, is GAGVSQSPSNKVTEKGKDVELRCDPISGHTALYWYRQSLGQGLEFLIYFQGNSAPDKSGLPSDRFSAERTGGSVSTLTIQRTQQEDSAVYLCASSSFGLAGWKQFFGPGTRLTVL.

The chain links TRBV18 to TRBJ2-7; 11 bases are a match to TRBD1. Trimming took 4 bases from V and 2 from J; bases not matched to a gene: 7. The germline V gene has CDR1 KGHSH and CDR2 LQKENI. The CDR3 extends over 16 amino acids. CDR3 bases: TGTGCCAGCTCACTACTTGGACAGGGGGCCACCTACGAGCAGTACTTC. Translating it yields CASSLLGQGATYEQYF.

In its sample, this clone was seen once. This chain uses TRBV11-2 with TRBJ2-7; maybe TRBD1 (6 bases). Trimming cost V 4 bases and J 4 bases, with 14 bases left between them. Germline CDR1 and CDR2: SGHAT and FQNNGV. The CDR3 has 14 amino acids. The CDR3 region has the DNA TGTGCCAGCAGCTCCGGACAGCCTAATTACGAGCAGTACTTC. This sequence encodes CASSSGQPNYEQYF.

As to this clone: A read error may produce the germline difference seen at one junction end. This rearrangement joins TRBV4-1 to TRBJ2-7, with TRBD1 as a possible D gene (5 bases). The CDR3 is made up of 15 amino acids. Germline V lookup: CDR1 MGHRA, CDR2 YSYEKL. The CDR3 bases are TGTGCCAGCAGCCAAGGGGCAGCAAACTCCTACGAGCAGTACTTC. Translating gives CASSQGAANSYEQYF.

The chain uses TRBV15 and TRBJ1-1; tentatively, D is TRBD1 (6 bases). Germline V lookup: CDR1 LNHNV, CDR2 YYDKDF (reference sequence). V gave up 5 bases and J gave up 2 bases, with 15 bases separating them. The CDR3 extends over 15 amino acids. CDR3 nucleotides: TGTGCCACCAGCCCCCAAGGACAGCCCAACACTGAAGCTTTCTTT. Translation: CATSPQGQPNTEAFF. Full variable domain (outside the CDR3, taken from reference TRBV15 and TRBJ1-1): DAMVIQNPRYQVTQFGKPVTLSCSQTLNHNVMYWYQQKSSQAPKLLFHYYDKDFNNEADTPDNFQSRRPNTSFCFLDIRSPGLGDTAMYLCATSPQGQPNTEAFFGQGTRLTVV.

The V call is TRBV27, the J call TRBJ2-5; D gene uncertain. The CDR3 runs to 13 residues. Trimming removed 6 bases from V and 5 bases from J, with 13 bases in between. In germline, CDR1 is MNHEY, CDR2 SMNVEV (reference sequence). DNA for the CDR3: TGTGCCAGCAGGAGCTTGGGTAGGGAGACCCAGTACTTC. It translates to CASRSLGRETQYF.

V usage is TRBV10-3 and J usage is TRBJ1-2; 9 nucleotides agree with TRBD1. Trimming removed 2 bases from V and 5 bases from J; junction bases left unmatched: 3. The CDR3 extends over 14 amino acids. The germline gives CDR1 ENHRY, CDR2 SYGVKD. The CDR3 nucleotides are TGTGCCATCAGTGAGGACAGGGGGGGATATGGCTACACCTTC. Protein sequence: CAISEDRGGYGYTF.

The chain couples TRBV5-5 to TRBJ2-7, with D uncertain. Germline lookup yields CDR1 SGHKS and CDR2 YYEKEE (reference sequence). This CDR3 region has 13 residues. V lost 0 bases and J lost 1, with 5 bases in between. The CDR3 region is CASSLDLSYEQYF. DNA for the CDR3: TGTGCCAGCAGCTTGGACCTATCCTACGAGCAGTACTTC.

The gene calls are TRBV7-3 and TRBJ2-1; D perhaps matches TRBD1 (6 bases). The V gene's germline CDR1 is SGHTA and CDR2 FQGTGA. V was pared by 2 bases and J by 8 bases, with 19 bases between. The CDR3 is 16 amino acids. The DNA of the CDR3 is TGTGCCAGCAGCTTATATCATGGCAGGGGTTCAGATGAGCAGTTCTTC. Translation: CASSLYHGRGSDEQFF.

The gene calls are TRBV19 and TRBJ1-1; D remains ambiguous. Germline loops: CDR1 LNHDA, CDR2 SQIVND (reference sequence). Trimming shortened V by 1 base and J by 0 bases, and 21 bases separated the two germline ends. CDR3 length: 19 amino acids. The CDR3, as DNA: TGTGCCAGTAGTATAGGCCTCGTCAGTCTTGTGACCTTGAACACTGAAGCTTTCTTT. The encoded protein is CASSIGLVSLVTLNTEAFF.

The CDR3, as DNA: TGTGCCAGCACCAACCTGGGGGGGGTTACTGAAGCTTTCTTT. This encodes CASTNLGGVTEAFF. The chain recombines TRBV6-5 with TRBJ1-1; perhaps TRBD1 as D (5 bases). CDR1 and CDR2 from the germline V gene are MNHEY and SVGAGI. This CDR3 has 14 amino acids. V gave up 7 bases and J gave up 5 bases, with 17 bases separating them.

This clone was seen only a few times. The chain uses TRBV6-5 and TRBJ2-7; D remains unclear. CDR1 MNHEY and CDR2 SVGAGI come from the germline V gene. V lost 5 bases to trimming and J lost 3 bases, with 17 bases between them. The CDR3 loop spans 15 amino acids. The DNA for the CDR3 is TGTGCCAGCAGTCCCTCCCCCGGAGCGAGCTACGAGCAGTACTTC. It encodes CASSPSPGASYEQYF.

The gene calls are TRBV4-1 and TRBJ2-5; 9 bases match TRBD2. Looked up from germline, CDR1 is MGHRA and CDR2 is YSYEKL. The CDR3 extends over 15 amino acids. Losses at the gene ends were 1 base for V and 4 bases for J; bases not matched to a gene: 4. The CDR3 spells CASSQAGGRGETQYF. As DNA, the CDR3 is TGCGCCAGCAGCCAAGCGGGCGGGAGGGGAGAGACCCAGTACTTC.

The chain carries TRBV27 and TRBJ2-5, with TRBD2 matching over 8 bases. The CDR3 totals 15 residues. The V gene end was trimmed by 6 bases and the J gene end by 1 base; junction bases not matched to a gene: 7. CDR1 is MNHEY, CDR2 SMNVEV, per germline (reference sequence). For the CDR3, the DNA is TGTGCCAGCAGCCTCCATAGCGGGGCCCAAGAGACCCAGTACTTC. Its translation: CASSLHSGAQETQYF.

This rearrangement joins TRBV27 to TRBJ2-2; TRBD1 or TRBD2 may be the D gene (5 bases each). This CDR3 has 16 amino acids. V was clipped by 5 bases and J by 0 bases, with 13 bases between them. Germline lookup yields CDR1 MNHEY and CDR2 SMNVEV (reference sequence). CDR3 sequence reads: CASSIRPGPNTGELFF. CDR3 nucleotide sequence: TGTGCCAGCAGTATTCGACCGGGACCGAACACCGGGGAGCTGTTTTTT.

The genes are TRBV19 and TRBJ2-7, with TRBD1 identical over 7 bases. The CDR3 spans 13 residues. In germline, CDR1 is LNHDA, CDR2 SQIVND (reference sequence). V shed 5 bases, J shed 5 bases, and the junction held 6 bases outside the gene matches. The CDR3 loop reads CASSGVQGNEQYF. The DNA for the CDR3 is TGTGCCAGTAGTGGGGTACAGGGGAACGAGCAGTACTTC.

This clone was detected only once. V and J are TRBV7-2 and TRBJ2-2; 10 bases agree with TRBD2. Germline loops: CDR1 SGHTA, CDR2 FQGNSA. V lost 2 bases, J lost 7 bases, and 7 bases stayed unmatched. The CDR3 extends over 16 amino acids. The CDR3 loop reads CASSLYASGRSGELFF. The DNA of the CDR3 is TGTGCCAGCAGCTTATATGCTAGCGGGAGAAGCGGGGAGCTGTTTTTT.

The chain recombines TRBV18 with TRBJ2-3; D gene unclear. V dropped 6 bases and J dropped 2 bases, with 12 bases sitting between them. From germline, CDR1 is KGHSH and CDR2 LQKENI. The CDR3 extends over 14 amino acids. CDR3 coding DNA: TGTGCCAGCTCGCCCTCAAGGGCCACAGATACGCAGTATTTT. Protein: CASSPSRATDTQYF.

The V gene is TRBV12-5, the J gene TRBJ1-5; no definite D call. This CDR3 region has 13 residues. V lost 2 bases and J lost 1, with 3 bases in between. Germline CDR1 LGHNT, CDR2 FRNRAP. The CDR3 protein is CASGLNSNQPQHF. CDR3 DNA: TGTGCTAGTGGTTTGAACAGCAATCAGCCCCAGCATTTT. Full variable domain (outside the CDR3, taken from reference TRBV12-5 and TRBJ1-5): DARVTQTPRHKVTEMGQEVTMRCQPILGHNTVFWYRQTMMQGLELLAYFRNRAPLDDSGMPKDRFSAEMPDATLATLKIQPSEPRDSAVYFCASGLNSNQPQHFGDGTRLSIL.